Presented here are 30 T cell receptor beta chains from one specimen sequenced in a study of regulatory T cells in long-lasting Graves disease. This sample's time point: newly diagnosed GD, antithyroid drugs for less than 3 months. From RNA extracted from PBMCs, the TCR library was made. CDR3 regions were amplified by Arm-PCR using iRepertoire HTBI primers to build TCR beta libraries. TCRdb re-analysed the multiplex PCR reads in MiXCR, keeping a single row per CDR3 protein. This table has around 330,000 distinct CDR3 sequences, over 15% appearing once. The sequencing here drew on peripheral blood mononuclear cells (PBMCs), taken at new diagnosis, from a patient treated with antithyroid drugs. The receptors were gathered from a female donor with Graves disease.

The CDR3 sequence: CATHPGRGYEQYF. In DNA form, the CDR3 reads TGTGCCACCCACCCGGGACGGGGATACGAGCAGTACTTC. The V call is TRBV25-1, the J call TRBJ2-7; perhaps D is TRBD1 or TRBD2 (5 bases each). Trimming stripped 10 bases from V and 4 bases from J, with 17 bases between. The germline CDR1 and CDR2 sequences are MGHDK and SYGVNS. This CDR3 region has 13 residues.

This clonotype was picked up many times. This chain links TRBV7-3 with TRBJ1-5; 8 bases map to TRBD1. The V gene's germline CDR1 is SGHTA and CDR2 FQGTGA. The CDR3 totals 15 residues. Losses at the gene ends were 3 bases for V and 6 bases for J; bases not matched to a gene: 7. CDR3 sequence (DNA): TGTGCCAGCAGCTTCTTTGGACAGGGCGGTCAGCCCCAGCATTTT. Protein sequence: CASSFFGQGGQPQHF.

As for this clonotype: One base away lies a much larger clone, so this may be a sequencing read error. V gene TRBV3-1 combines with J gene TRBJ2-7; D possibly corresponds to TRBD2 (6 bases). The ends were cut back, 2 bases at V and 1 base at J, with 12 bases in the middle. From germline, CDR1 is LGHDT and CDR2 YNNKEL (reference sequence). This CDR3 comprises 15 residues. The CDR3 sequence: CASSQRHGRSYEQYF. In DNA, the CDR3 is TGTGCCAGCAGCCAACGTCACGGGAGATCCTACGAGCAGTACTTC.

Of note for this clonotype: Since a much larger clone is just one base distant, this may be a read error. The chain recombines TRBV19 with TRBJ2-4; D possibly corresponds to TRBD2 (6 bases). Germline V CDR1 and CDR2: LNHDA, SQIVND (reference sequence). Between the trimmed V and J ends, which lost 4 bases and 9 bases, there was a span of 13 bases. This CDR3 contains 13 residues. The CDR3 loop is CASSKGPGSIQYF. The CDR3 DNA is TGTGCCAGTAGTAAAGGTCCCGGGAGCATTCAGTACTTC.

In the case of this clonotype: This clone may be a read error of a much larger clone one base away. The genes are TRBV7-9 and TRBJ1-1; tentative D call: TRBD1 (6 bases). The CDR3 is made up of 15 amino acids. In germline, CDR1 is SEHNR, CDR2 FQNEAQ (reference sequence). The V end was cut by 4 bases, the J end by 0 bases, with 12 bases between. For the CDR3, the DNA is TGTGCCAGCAGCTCAGGGGTTACCGTGAACACTGAAGCTTTCTTT. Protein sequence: CASSSGVTVNTEAFF.

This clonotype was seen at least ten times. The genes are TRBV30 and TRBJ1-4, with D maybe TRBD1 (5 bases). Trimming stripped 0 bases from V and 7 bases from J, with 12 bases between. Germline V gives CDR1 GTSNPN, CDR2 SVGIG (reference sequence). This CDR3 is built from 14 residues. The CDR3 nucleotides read TGTGCCTGGAGTGTAGGGCAGGGAAGTGAAAAACTGTTTTTT. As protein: CAWSVGQGSEKLFF.

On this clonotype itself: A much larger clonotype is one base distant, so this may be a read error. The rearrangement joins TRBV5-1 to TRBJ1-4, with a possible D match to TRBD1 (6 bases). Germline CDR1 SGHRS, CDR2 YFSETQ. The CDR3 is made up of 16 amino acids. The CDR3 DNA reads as TGCGCCACCAGCTTGGGGGGCAGGGGTATTAATGAAAAACTGTTTTTT. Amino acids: CATSLGGRGINEKLFF.

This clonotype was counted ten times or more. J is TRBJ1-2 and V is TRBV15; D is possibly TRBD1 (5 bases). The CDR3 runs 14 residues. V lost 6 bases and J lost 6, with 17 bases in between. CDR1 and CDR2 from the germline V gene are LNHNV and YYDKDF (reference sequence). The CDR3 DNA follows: TGTGCCACCAGTCCCAGTTGGGGACTAGATGGCTACACCTTC. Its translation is CATSPSWGLDGYTF.

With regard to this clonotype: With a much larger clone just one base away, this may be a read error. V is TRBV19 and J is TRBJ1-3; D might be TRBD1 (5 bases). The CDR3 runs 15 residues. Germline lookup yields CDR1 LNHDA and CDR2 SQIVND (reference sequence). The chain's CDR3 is CASTREALTGSTIYF. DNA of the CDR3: TGTGCCAGTACCAGGGAAGCCCTTACTGGAAGCACCATATATTTT. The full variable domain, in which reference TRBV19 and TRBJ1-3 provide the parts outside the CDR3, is DGGITQSPKYLFRKEGQNVTLSCEQNLNHDAMYWYRQDPGQGLRLIYYSQIVNDFQKGDIAEGYSVSREKKESFPLTVTSAQKNPTAFYLCASTREALTGSTIYFGEGSWLTVV.

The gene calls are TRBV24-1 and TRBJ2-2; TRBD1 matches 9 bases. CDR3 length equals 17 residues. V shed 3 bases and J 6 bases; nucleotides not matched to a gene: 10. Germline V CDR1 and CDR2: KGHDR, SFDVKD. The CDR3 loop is CATSDADIQGAAGELFF. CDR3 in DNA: TGTGCCACCAGTGATGCGGATATACAGGGGGCAGCCGGGGAGCTGTTTTTT.

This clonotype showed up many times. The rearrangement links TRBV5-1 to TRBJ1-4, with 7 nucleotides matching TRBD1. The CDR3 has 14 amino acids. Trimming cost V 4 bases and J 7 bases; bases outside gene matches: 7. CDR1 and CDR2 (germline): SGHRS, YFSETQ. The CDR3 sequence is CASSRTGASEKLFF. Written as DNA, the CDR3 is TGCGCCAGCAGCCGAACAGGGGCGAGTGAAAAACTGTTTTTT.

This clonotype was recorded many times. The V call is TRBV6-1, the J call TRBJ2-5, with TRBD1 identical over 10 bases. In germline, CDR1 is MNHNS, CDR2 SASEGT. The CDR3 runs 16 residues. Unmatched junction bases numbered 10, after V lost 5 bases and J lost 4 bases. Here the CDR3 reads CASSHRQGAFGETQYF. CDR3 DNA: TGTGCCAGCAGTCACCGACAGGGGGCATTTGGAGAGACCCAGTACTTC.

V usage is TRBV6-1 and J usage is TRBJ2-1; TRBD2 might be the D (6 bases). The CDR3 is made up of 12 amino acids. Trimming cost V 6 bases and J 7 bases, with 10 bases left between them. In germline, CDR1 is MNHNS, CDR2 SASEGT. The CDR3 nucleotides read TGTGCCAGCAGCCAACTAGCAAATGAGCAGTTCTTC. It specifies CASSQLANEQFF.

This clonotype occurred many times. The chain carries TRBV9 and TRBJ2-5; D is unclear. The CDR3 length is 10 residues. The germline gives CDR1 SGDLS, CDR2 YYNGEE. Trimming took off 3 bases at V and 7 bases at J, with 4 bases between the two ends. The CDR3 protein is CASSDGTQYF. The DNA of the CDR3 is TGTGCCAGCAGCGATGGGACCCAGTACTTC.

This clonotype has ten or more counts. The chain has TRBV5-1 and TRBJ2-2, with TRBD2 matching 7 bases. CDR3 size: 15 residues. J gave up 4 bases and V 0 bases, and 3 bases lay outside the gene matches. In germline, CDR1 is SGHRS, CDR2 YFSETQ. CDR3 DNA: TGCGCCAGCAGCTTGGACAGCGGGATCACCGGGGAGCTGTTTTTT. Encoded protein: CASSLDSGITGELFF.

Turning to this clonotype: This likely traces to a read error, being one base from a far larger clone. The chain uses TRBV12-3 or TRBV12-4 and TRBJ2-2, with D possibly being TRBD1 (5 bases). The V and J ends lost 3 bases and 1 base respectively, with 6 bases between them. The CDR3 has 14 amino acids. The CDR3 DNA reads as TGTGCCAGCAGTTTTACAGGGAACACCGGGGAGCTGTTTTTT. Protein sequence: CASSFTGNTGELFF.

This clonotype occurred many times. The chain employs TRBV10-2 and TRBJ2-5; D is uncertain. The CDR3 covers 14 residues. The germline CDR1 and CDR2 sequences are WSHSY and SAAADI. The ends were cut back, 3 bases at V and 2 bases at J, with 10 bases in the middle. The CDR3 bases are TGCGCCAGCAGTGACGGCCGCACACAAGAGACCCAGTACTTC. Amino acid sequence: CASSDGRTQETQYF.

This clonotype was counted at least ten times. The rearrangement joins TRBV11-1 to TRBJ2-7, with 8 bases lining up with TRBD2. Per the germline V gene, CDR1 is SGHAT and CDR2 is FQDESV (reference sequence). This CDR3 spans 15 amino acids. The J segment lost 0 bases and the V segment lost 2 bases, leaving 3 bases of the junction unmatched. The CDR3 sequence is CASSLSTSGSYEQYF. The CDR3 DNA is TGTGCCAGCAGCTTATCAACTAGCGGCTCCTACGAGCAGTACTTC.

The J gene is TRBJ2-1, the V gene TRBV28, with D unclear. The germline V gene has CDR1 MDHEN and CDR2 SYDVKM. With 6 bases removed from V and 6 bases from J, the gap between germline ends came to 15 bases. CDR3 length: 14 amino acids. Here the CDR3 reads CASRTRGLSNEQFF. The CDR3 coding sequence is TGTGCCAGCAGGACCCGTGGGCTCTCCAATGAGCAGTTCTTC.

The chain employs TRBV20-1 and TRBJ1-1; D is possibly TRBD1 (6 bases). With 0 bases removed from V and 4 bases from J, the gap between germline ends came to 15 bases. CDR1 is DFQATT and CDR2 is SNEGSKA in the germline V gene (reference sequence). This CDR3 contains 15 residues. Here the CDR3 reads CSARDGGQGITEAFF. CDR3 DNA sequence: TGCAGTGCTAGAGATGGGGGCCAGGGGATCACTGAAGCTTTCTTT.

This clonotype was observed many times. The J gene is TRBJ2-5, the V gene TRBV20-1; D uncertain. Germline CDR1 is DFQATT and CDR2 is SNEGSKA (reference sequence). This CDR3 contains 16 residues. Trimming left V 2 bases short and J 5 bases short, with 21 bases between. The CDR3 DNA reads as TGCAGTGCTAGAATTTGGCGTTCGGATATGGTGGAGACCCAGTACTTC. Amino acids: CSARIWRSDMVETQYF.

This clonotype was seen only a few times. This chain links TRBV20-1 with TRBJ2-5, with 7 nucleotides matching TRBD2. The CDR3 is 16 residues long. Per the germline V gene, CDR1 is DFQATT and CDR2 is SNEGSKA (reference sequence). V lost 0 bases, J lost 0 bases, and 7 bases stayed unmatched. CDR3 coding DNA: TGCAGTGCTAGAGATATGGCTAGCGGAAACCAAGAGACCCAGTACTTC. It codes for CSARDMASGNQETQYF.

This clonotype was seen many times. The CDR3 coding sequence is TGTGCCAGCAGTGAAGCGCTGGCTAGCGGACCCTACGAGCAGTACTTC. It specifies CASSEALASGPYEQYF. This chain links TRBV2 with TRBJ2-7; 7 nucleotides agree with TRBD2. The CDR3 covers 16 residues. J lost 2 bases, V lost 0 bases, and 7 bases had no gene match. Germline assignment: CDR1 SNHLY and CDR2 FYNNEI.

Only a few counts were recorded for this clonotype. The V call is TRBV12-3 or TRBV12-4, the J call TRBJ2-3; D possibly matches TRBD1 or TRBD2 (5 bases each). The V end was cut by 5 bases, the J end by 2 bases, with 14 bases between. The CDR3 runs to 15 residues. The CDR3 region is CASSLLEGLTDTQYF. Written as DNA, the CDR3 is TGTGCCAGCAGTCTCCTCGAGGGGCTCACAGATACGCAGTATTTT.

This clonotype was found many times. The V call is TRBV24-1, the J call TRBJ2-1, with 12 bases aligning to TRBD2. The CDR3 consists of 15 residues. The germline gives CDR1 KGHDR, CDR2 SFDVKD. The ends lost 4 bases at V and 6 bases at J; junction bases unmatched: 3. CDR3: CATSDPSGRGNEQFF. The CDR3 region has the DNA TGTGCCACCAGTGACCCTAGCGGGAGGGGCAATGAGCAGTTCTTC.

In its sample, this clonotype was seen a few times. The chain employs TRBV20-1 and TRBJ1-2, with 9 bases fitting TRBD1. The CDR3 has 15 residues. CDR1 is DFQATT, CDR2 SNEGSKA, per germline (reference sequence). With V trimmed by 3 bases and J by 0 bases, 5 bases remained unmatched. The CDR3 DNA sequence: TGCAGTGCTAGGGGACAGGGCCCCCCTAACTATGGCTACACCTTC. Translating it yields CSARGQGPPNYGYTF.

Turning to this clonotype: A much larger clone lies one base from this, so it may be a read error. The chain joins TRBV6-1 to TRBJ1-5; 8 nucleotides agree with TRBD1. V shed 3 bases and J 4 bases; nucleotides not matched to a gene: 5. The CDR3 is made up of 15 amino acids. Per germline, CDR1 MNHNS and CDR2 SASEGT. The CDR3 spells CASSELGQENQPQHF. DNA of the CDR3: TGTGCCAGCAGTGAGCTGGGACAGGAGAATCAGCCCCAGCATTTT.

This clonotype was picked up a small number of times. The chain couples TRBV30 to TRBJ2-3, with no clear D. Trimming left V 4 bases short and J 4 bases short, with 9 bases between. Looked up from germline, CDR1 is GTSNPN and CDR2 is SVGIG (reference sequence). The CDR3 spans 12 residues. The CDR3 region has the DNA TGTGCCTGGATTAGTGGTCCAGATACGCAGTATTTT. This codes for CAWISGPDTQYF.

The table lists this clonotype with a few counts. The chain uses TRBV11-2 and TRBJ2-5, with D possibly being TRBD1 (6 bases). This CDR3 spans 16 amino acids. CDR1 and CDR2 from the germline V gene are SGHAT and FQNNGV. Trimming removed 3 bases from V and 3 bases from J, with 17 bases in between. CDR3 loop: CASSFIRHQGKETQYF. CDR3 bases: TGTGCCAGCAGCTTTATAAGGCACCAGGGGAAAGAGACCCAGTACTTC.

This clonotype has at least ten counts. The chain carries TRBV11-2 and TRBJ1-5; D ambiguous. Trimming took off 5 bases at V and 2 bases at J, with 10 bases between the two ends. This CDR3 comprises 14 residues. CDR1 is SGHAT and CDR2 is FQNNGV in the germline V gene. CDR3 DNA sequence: TGTGCCAGCAGCCCAAATTGGGGCAATCAGCCCCAGCATTTT. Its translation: CASSPNWGNQPQHF.